The entry below gives a single T cell receptor beta chain sequence along with its context. Its specificity is unknown. Mismatch with germline at one junction end may stem from a read error. This sample is drawn from a study of cytomegalovirus exposure and HLA in healthy donors. Whole-study findings and limits: An observed cluster of highly shared sequence variants was recorded as a likely sequencing artifact. Under in vitro conditions, a few CMV-associated chains were confirmed as specific for CMV antigens. Altogether, 170 or so TCR beta chains were recorded as cytomegalovirus-associated.

The PCR ran on 60 Vbeta and 13 Jbeta primers. Clones were read by immunoSEQ multiplex PCR, and TCRdb kept only the in-frame ones, dropping some. Seen here are about 160,000 clones, about 80% observed once, and the top ten hold about 9.9%. Germline V gene data show CDR1 as LNHDA and CDR2 as SQIVND (reference sequence). The CDR3 runs to 18 residues. Specimen: PBMCs. The clonotype comes from a man aged 18 to 29 in good health and CMV-seropositive. The V gene is TRBV19, the J gene TRBJ2-4, with 7 positions matching TRBD2. CDR3 sequence reads: CASSIYSFVGTTQNSQYF. Here the CDR3 DNA reads TGTGCCAGTAGTATTTACTCCTTTGTTGGGACTACTCAAAACAGTCAGTACTTC. Full variable domain (missing parts from reference TRBV19 and TRBJ2-4): DGGITQSPKYLFRKEGQNVTLSCEQNLNHDAMYWYRQDPGQGLRLIYYSQIVNDFQKGDIAEGYSVSREKKESFPLTVTSAQKNPTAFYLCASSIYSFVGTTQNSQYFGAGTRLSVL.